Detailed here is one T cell receptor beta chain. The antigen remains unidentified. Repertoires were generated with immunoSEQ multiplex PCR, while TCRdb's copy carries only in-frame clones and drops some. The table records tens of thousands of clones, roughly nine tenths of them present only once. Germline CDR1 is SGHNT and CDR2 is YENEEA. The CDR3 consists of 17 residues. V was pared by 4 bases and J by 0 bases, with 8 bases of the junction left unmatched. These data originate in a study of OX40 agonist ivuxolimab in advanced cancers. Study results and caveats: Dose levels from 0.1 to 3.0 mg/kg saw CD4+ and CD8+ blood T cells expand clonally by week 6.

The sequence was obtained from an adult with an advanced solid tumor such as melanoma, head and neck, liver or kidney cancer. The sequencing used CD4+ or CD8+ T cells sorted from blood, collected in a trial of the OX40 agonist ivuxolimab. This rearrangement joins TRBV11-3 to TRBJ2-7; the match to TRBD2 covers 11 bases. DNA of the CDR3: TGTGCCAGCAGCTCATTTCGACTAGCGGGAACCTCCTACGAGCAGTACTTC. It yields the protein CASSSFRLAGTSYEQYF.